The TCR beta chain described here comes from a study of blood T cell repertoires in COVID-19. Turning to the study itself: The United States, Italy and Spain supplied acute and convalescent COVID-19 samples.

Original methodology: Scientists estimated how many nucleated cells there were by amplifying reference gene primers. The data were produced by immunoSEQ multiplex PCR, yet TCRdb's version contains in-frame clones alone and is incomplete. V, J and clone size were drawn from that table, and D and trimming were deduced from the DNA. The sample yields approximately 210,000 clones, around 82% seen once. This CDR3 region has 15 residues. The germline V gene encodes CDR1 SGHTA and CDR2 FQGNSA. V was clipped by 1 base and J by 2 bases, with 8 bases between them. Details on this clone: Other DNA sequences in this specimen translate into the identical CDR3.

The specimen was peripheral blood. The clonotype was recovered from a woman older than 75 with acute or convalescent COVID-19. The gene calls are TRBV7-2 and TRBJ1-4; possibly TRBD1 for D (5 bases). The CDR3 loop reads CASSLGGGTNEKLFF. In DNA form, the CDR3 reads TGTGCCAGCAGCTTAGGCGGGGGGACTAATGAAAAACTGTTTTTT.